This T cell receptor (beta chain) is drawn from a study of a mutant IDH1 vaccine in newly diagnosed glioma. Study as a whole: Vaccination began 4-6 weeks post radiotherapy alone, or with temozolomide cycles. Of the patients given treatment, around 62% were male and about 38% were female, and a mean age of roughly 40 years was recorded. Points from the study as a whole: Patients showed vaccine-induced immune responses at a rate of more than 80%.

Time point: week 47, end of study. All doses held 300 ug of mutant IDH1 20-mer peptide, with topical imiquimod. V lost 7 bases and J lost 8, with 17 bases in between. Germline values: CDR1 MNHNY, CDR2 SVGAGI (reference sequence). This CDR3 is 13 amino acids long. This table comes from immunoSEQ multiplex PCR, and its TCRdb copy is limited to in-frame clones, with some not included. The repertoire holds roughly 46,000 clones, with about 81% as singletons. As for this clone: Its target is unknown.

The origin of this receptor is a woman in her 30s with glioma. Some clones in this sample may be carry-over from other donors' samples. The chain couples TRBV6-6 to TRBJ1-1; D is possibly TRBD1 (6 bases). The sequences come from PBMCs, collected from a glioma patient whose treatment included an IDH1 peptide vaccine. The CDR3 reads CASTLPDRLEAFF. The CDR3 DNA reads TGTGCCAGCACCCTCCCCGACAGGTTAGAAGCTTTCTTT.